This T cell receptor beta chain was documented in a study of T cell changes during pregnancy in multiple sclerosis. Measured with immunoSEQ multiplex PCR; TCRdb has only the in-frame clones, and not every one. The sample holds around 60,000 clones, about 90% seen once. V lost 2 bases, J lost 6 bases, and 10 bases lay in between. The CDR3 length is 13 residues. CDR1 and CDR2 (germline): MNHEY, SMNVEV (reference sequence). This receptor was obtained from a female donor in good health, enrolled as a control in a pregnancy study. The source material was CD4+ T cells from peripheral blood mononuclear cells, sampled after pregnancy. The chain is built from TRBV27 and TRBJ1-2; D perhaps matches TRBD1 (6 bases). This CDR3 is CASSLRGTDGYTF. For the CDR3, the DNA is TGTGCCAGCAGTTTAAGGGGGACCGATGGCTACACCTTC.